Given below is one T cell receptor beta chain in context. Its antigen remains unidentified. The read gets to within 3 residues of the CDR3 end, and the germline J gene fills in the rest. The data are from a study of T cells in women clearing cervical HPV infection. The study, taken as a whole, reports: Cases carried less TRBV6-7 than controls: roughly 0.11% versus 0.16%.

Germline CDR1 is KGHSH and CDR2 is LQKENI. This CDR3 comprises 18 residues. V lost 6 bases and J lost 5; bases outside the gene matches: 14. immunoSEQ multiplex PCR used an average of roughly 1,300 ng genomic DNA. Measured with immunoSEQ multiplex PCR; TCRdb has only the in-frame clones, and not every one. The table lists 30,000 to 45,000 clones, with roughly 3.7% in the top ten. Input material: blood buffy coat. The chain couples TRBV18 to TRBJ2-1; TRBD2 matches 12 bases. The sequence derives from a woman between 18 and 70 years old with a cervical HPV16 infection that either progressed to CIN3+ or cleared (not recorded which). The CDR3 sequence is CASSPVPGTSGLHNEQFF. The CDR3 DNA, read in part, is TGTGCCAGCTCTCCTGTTCCCGGGACTAGCGGGCTCCACAATGAG.